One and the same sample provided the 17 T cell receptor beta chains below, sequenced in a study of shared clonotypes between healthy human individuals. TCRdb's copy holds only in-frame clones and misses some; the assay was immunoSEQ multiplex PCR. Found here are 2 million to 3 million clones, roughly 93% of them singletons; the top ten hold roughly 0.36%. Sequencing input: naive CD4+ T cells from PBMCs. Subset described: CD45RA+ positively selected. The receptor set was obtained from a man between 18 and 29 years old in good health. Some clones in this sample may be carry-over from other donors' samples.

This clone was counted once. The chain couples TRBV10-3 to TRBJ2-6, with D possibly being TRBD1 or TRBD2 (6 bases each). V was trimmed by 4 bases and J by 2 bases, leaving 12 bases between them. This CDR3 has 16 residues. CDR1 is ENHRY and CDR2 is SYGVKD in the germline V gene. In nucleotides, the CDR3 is TGTGCCATCAGTGGTCCGGGGGCGGCTGGGGCCAACGTCCTGACTTTC. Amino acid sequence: CAISGPGAAGANVLTF.

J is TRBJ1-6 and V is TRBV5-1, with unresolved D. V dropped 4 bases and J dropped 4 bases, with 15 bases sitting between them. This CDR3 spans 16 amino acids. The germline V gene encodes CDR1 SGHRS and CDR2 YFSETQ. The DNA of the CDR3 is TGCGCCAGCAGCCTGCCGGACGGGGAGTATAATTCACCCCTCCACTTT. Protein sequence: CASSLPDGEYNSPLHF.

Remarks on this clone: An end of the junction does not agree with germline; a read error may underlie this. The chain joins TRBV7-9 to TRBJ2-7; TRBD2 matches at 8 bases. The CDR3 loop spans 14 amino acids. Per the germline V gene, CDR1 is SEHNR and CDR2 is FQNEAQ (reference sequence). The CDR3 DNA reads TGTGCCGGCAGCCCTCGGGGGGGCTCCTACGAGCAGTACTTC. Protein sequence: CAGSPRGGSYEQYF.

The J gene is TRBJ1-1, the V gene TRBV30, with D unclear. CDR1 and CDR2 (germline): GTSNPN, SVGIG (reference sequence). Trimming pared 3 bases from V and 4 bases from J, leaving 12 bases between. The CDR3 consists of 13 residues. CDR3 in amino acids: CAWRPRRSTEAFF. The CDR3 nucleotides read TGTGCCTGGAGACCTCGACGGAGCACTGAAGCTTTCTTT.

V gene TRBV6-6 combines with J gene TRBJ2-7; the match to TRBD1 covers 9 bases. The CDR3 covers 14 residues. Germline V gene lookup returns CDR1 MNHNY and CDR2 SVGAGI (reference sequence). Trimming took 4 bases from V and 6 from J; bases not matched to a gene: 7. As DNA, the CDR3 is TGTGCCAGCAGTTGGGGACAGGGAGGAGGCGAGCAGTACTTC. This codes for CASSWGQGGGEQYF.

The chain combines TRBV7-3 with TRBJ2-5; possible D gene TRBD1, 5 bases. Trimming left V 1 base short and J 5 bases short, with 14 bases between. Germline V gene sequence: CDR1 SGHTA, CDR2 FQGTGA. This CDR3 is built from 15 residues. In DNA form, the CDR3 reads TGTGCCAGCAGCTTAATGGGTCAGGGCGTGGAGACCCAGTACTTC. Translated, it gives CASSLMGQGVETQYF.

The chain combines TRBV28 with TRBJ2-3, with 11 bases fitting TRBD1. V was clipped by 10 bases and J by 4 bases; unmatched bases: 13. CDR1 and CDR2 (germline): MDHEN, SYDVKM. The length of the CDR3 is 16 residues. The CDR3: CATNFYRTGGPDTQYF. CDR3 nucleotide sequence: TGTGCCACCAATTTCTACCGGACAGGGGGCCCAGATACGCAGTATTTT.

CDR3 sequence (DNA): TGTGCCAGCAGCGCAACCTTGGGCACCGGGGAGCTGTTTTTT. Residues: CASSATLGTGELFF. V and J are TRBV11-2 and TRBJ1-3; D call uncertain. The assigned J gene may be wrong: the sequence end matches TRBJ2-2 better. The germline CDR1 and CDR2 sequences are SGHAT and FQNNGV. The CDR3 has 14 residues.

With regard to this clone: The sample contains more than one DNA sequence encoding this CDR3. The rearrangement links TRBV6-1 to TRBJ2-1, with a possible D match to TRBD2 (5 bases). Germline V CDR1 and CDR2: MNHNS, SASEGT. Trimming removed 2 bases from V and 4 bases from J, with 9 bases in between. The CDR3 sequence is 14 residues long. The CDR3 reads CASSETRTYNEQFF. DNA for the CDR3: TGTGCCAGCAGTGAAACTAGAACTTACAATGAGCAGTTCTTC.

DNA for the CDR3: TGTGCCAGCAGTTTAGTCCAGGTACGGGAGCAGTACTTC. This codes for CASSLVQVREQYF. This chain links TRBV28 with TRBJ2-7; D uncertain. Trimming left V 2 bases short and J 7 bases short, with 12 bases between. Germline V gene sequence: CDR1 MDHEN, CDR2 SYDVKM. The CDR3 is made up of 13 amino acids.

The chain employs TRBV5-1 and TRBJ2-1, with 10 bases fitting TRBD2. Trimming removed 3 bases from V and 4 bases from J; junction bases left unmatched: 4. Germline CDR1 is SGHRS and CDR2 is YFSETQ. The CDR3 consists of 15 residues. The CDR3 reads CASSSLTSGYNEQFF. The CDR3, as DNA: TGCGCCAGCAGCTCACTGACTAGCGGGTACAATGAGCAGTTCTTC.

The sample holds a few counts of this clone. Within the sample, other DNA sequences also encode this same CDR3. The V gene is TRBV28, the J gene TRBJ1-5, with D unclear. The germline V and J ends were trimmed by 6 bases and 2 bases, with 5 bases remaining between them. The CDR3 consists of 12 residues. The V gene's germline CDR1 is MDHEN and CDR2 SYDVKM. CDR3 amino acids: CASRVGNQPQHF. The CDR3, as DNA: TGTGCCAGCAGGGTAGGCAATCAGCCCCAGCATTTT.

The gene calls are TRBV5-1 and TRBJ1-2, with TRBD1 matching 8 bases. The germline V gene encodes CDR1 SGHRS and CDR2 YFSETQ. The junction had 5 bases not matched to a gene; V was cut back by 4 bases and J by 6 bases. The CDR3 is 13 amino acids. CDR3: CASSLQGVDGYTF. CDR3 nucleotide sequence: TGCGCCAGCAGCCTACAGGGGGTTGATGGCTACACCTTC.

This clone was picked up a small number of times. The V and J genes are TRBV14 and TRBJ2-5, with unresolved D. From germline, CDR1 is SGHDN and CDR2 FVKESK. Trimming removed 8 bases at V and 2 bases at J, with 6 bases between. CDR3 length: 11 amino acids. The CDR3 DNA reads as TGTGCCAGCGCCATGCAAGAGACCCAGTACTTC. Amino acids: CASAMQETQYF.

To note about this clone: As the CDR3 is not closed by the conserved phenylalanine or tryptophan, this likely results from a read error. The CDR3 DNA follows: TGCGCCAGCAGCCCCCGCGGGAGGCCTTACGAGCAGTACCTC. Protein: CASSPRGRPYEQYL. The chain has TRBV5-1 and TRBJ2-7; TRBD2 matches at 8 bases. The length of the CDR3 is 14 residues. Germline values: CDR1 SGHRS, CDR2 YFSETQ. J was trimmed by 4 bases and V by 4 bases; bases with no gene match: 7.

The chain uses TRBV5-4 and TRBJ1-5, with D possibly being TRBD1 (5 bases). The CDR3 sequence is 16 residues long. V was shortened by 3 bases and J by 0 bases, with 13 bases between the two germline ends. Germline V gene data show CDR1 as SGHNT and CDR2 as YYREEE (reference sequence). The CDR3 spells CASSWGGPYSNQPQHF. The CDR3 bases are TGTGCCAGCAGCTGGGGGGGTCCGTATAGCAATCAGCCCCAGCATTTT.

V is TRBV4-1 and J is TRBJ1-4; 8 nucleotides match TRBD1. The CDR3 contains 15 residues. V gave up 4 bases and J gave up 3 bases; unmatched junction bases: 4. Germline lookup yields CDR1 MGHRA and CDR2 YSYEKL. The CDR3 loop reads CASSPQGASNEKLFF. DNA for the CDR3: TGCGCCAGCAGCCCGCAGGGGGCGTCTAATGAAAAACTGTTTTTT.